This T cell receptor (beta chain) was sequenced in a study of stem cell transplantation in POMP-related autoinflammatory disease. TCRdb's copy holds only in-frame clones and misses some; the assay was immunoSEQ multiplex PCR. The sample shows fewer than 5,000 clones, under 95% of them seen only once. The CDR3 is made up of 16 amino acids. J lost 4 bases, V lost 5 bases, and 9 bases had no gene match. From germline, CDR1 is SEHNR and CDR2 FQNEAQ (reference sequence). The TCR comes from a human patient with POMP-related autoinflammation and immune dysregulation (PRAID). A subset of T cells may come from the graft donor. The gene calls are TRBV7-9 and TRBJ2-7; TRBD1 agrees at 12 bases. This sample comprised CD8+ T cells from PBMCs, obtained after stem cell transplantation. The CDR3 loop reads CASSPGTGGDEYEQYF. The CDR3 DNA is TGTGCCAGCAGCCCCGGGACAGGGGGCGATGAATACGAGCAGTACTTC.